Included here is one TCR beta chain sequence, with context. Its target is unknown. These data are taken from a study of blood T cells in healthy people across ages. The amount of total RNA extracted per sample was at least 5.5 micrograms. A sample-barcoded 5' primer and a J-beta primer mix were used in a second PCR of about 7 to 12 cycles. Each cDNA molecule, via a template-switch adaptor with 12 random nucleotides, was tagged. One entry per CDR3 protein results from TCRdb running MiXCR on the 5' RACE reads. The sample holds 1.5 million to 2 million distinct CDR3 sequences; around half are singletons and the top ten take roughly 2.1%. Notes on the study in general: Older individuals had lower TCR beta diversity per million T cells (the decline was roughly linear). In long-lived donors, naive CD4+ cell counts and diversity exceeded those of aged donors.

From germline, CDR1 is SGHRS and CDR2 YFSETQ. Trimming pared 4 bases from V and 5 bases from J, leaving 16 bases between. The CDR3 is 14 residues long. The sample consisted of blood. This clonotype originated in a woman in her forties in good health. The chain carries TRBV5-1 and TRBJ2-7; possibly TRBD1 for D (5 bases). This CDR3 reads CASSRPTDTDEQYF. CDR3 in DNA: TGCGCCAGCAGCAGACCGACAGATACCGACGAGCAGTACTTC.